These 20 T cell receptor beta chains originate from one sample sequenced in a study of graft-versus-host responses after intestinal transplantation. Clones were read by immunoSEQ multiplex PCR, and TCRdb kept only the in-frame ones, dropping some. The sample includes tens of thousands of clones, roughly 90% of them seen just once. These TCRs' antigens remain unknown. The sample was unstimulated CD4+ T cells sorted from spleen or lymph node cells, taken before intestinal transplant. These TCRs come from a human donor who received an intestinal transplant.

This rearrangement joins TRBV28 to TRBJ1-6, with D uncertain. This CDR3 comprises 20 residues. Trimming shortened V by 6 bases and J by 0 bases, and 24 bases separated the two germline ends. CDR1 is MDHEN, CDR2 SYDVKM, per germline. CDR3 region: CASSPPTWKDPSSYNSPLHF. The CDR3 coding sequence is TGTGCCAGCAGCCCCCCGACCTGGAAGGACCCTTCCTCCTATAATTCACCCCTCCACTTT.

The table lists this clone with a count of one. An end of the junction does not agree with germline; a read error may underlie this. The chain combines TRBV5-1 with TRBJ2-7; D possibly corresponds to TRBD1 (5 bases). The CDR3 covers 17 residues. Germline V gene lookup returns CDR1 SGHRS and CDR2 YFSETQ. This CDR3 reads CASRSTPTAVGLYGQYF. CDR3 coding DNA: TGCGCCAGCCGCTCAACCCCGACGGCGGTGGGGCTCTACGGGCAGTACTTC.

The gene calls are TRBV7-2 and TRBJ2-5, with D perhaps matching TRBD2 (7 bases). CDR1 is SGHTA, CDR2 FQGNSA, per germline. The CDR3 loop spans 16 amino acids. The V end was cut by 3 bases, the J end by 7 bases, with 21 bases between. The CDR3 loop is CASSFEQGGLRGTQYF. CDR3 DNA sequence: TGTGCCAGCAGCTTTGAACAGGGAGGGTTGAGGGGGACCCAGTACTTC.

CDR3 sequence reads: CASSLTGDGNTIYF. The CDR3 coding sequence is TGTGCCAGCAGTTTAACCGGGGATGGAAACACCATATATTTT. The chain carries TRBV27 and TRBJ1-3; D ambiguous. CDR1 is MNHEY, CDR2 SMNVEV, per germline (reference sequence). Trimming removed 2 bases from V and 3 bases from J, with 8 bases in between. The CDR3 totals 14 residues.

The V and J genes are TRBV28 and TRBJ1-5; 7 bases are a match to TRBD1. The trim removed 3 bases at V and 2 bases at J, leaving 4 bases unmatched. This CDR3 is built from 15 residues. Germline V lookup: CDR1 MDHEN, CDR2 SYDVKM. The CDR3 protein is CASSFTGTGNQPQHF. The CDR3 DNA sequence: TGTGCCAGCAGTTTTACTGGGACAGGCAATCAGCCCCAGCATTTT.

J is TRBJ2-5 and V is TRBV6-5; 12 bases map to TRBD2. The CDR3 spans 14 residues. J lost 5 bases, V lost 5 bases, and 3 bases had no gene match. Per germline, CDR1 MNHEY and CDR2 SVGAGI. The CDR3 is CASSRLAGDETQYF. Here the CDR3 DNA reads TGTGCCAGCAGTAGACTAGCGGGAGATGAGACCCAGTACTTC.

This sequence joins TRBV7-9 and TRBJ2-1; 16 bases match TRBD2. The germline V gene has CDR1 SEHNR and CDR2 FQNEAQ (reference sequence). The CDR3 sequence is 17 residues long. The J segment lost 12 bases and the V segment lost 3 bases, leaving 11 bases of the junction unmatched. CDR3 in amino acids: CASSFYLGTSGRERQFF. In nucleotides, the CDR3 is TGTGCCAGCAGCTTTTATCTCGGGACTAGCGGGAGGGAGCGGCAGTTCTTC.

This chain uses TRBV30 with TRBJ1-2; 7 positions match TRBD1. Germline CDR1 reads GTSNPN; CDR2 reads SVGIG (reference sequence). This CDR3 is 13 amino acids long. V was pared by 8 bases and J by 5 bases, with 11 bases of the junction left unmatched. The CDR3 coding sequence is TGTGCCAGCTACAGGGGTGACTATTATGGCTACACCTTC. Amino acid sequence: CASYRGDYYGYTF.

The V gene is TRBV30, the J gene TRBJ1-5; D gene ambiguous. CDR1 is GTSNPN, CDR2 SVGIG, per germline (reference sequence). Trimming pared 2 bases from V and 0 bases from J, leaving 17 bases between. The CDR3 loop spans 17 amino acids. The CDR3 DNA is TGTGCCTGGAGTCACACGCGCTGGAGGGATAGCAATCAGCCCCAGCATTTT. Protein sequence: CAWSHTRWRDSNQPQHF.

This clone occurred once. The CDR3 sequence is CASSLVTGTYEQYF. The CDR3 region has the DNA TGCGCCAGCAGCTTGGTAACAGGTACCTACGAGCAGTACTTC. V is TRBV5-1 and J is TRBJ2-7, with a possible D match to TRBD1 (5 bases). This CDR3 has 14 amino acids. Germline loops: CDR1 SGHRS, CDR2 YFSETQ. V gave up 0 bases and J gave up 2 bases, with 9 bases separating them.

This clone showed up just once. The V and J genes are TRBV6-6 and TRBJ1-2; 8 bases are a match to TRBD1. V dropped 2 bases and J dropped 2; count of bases not matched to a gene: 1. The CDR3 covers 14 residues. The germline CDR1 and CDR2 sequences are MNHNY and SVGAGI (reference sequence). CDR3 in amino acids: CASSYRTGNYGYTF. In DNA, the CDR3 is TGTGCCAGCAGTTACCGGACAGGGAACTATGGCTACACCTTC.

The chain uses TRBV14 and TRBJ2-5; possible D gene TRBD1, 6 bases. Trimming pared 1 base from V and 1 base from J, leaving 10 bases between. The CDR3 covers 15 residues. The germline V gene has CDR1 SGHDN and CDR2 FVKESK. CDR3 loop: CASSQVGAPQETQYF. CDR3 bases: TGTGCCAGCAGCCAAGTGGGGGCCCCCCAAGAGACCCAGTACTTC.

This clone was recorded a few times. The J gene is TRBJ1-5, the V gene TRBV15, with D unresolved. Looked up from germline, CDR1 is LNHNV and CDR2 is YYDKDF (reference sequence). This CDR3 has 14 residues. Deletions cut 4 bases from V and 10 bases from J, with 17 bases between. The CDR3 here is CATSISDFPSPQHF. CDR3 in DNA: TGTGCCACCAGCATTTCGGACTTTCCGTCACCCCAGCATTTT.

A word on this clone: Within the sample, other DNA sequences also encode this same CDR3. The chain joins TRBV29-1 to TRBJ2-7; a weak D match, TRBD1 (5 bases). Trimming stripped 6 bases from V and 2 bases from J, with 11 bases between. The CDR3 contains 12 residues. Germline values: CDR1 SQVTM, CDR2 ANQGSEA. This CDR3 is CSVLLGPYEQYF. The CDR3 DNA reads as TGCAGCGTCCTTTTGGGGCCCTACGAGCAGTACTTC.

The chain links TRBV2 to TRBJ2-2; D call uncertain. CDR1 SNHLY and CDR2 FYNNEI come from the germline V gene. CDR3 length: 13 residues. Trimming took off 4 bases at V and 2 bases at J, with 5 bases between the two ends. The CDR3 region is CASSGRNTGELFF. CDR3 nucleotide sequence: TGTGCCAGCAGTGGACGCAACACCGGGGAGCTGTTTTTT.

The chain combines TRBV28 with TRBJ2-5, with D uncertain. The CDR3 loop spans 16 amino acids. The ends were cut back, 2 bases at V and 5 bases at J, with 18 bases in the middle. Germline values: CDR1 MDHEN, CDR2 SYDVKM. The DNA of the CDR3 is TGTGCCAGCAGTTTACGCCCAAGAAGGGCCGGGGAGACCCAGTACTTC. It translates to CASSLRPRRAGETQYF.

Only a few counts were recorded for this clone. The gene calls are TRBV19 and TRBJ2-1, with 15 bases identical to TRBD2. The V gene's germline CDR1 is LNHDA and CDR2 SQIVND (reference sequence). J lost 6 bases, V lost 6 bases, and 6 bases had no gene match. This CDR3 has 16 amino acids. As DNA, the CDR3 is TGTGCCAGTAGGAGGACTAGCGGGAGGGCCCGCAATGAGCAGTTCTTC. Protein: CASRRTSGRARNEQFF.

The CDR3 loop reads CASSLSGTDYRELFF. The CDR3 nucleotides read TGCGCCAGCAGCTTGTCAGGGACAGACTACAGGGAGCTGTTTTTT. The chain links TRBV5-1 to TRBJ2-2; 7 bases are a match to TRBD1. V dropped 1 base and J dropped 9; count of bases not matched to a gene: 9. The CDR3 is 15 amino acids. Germline CDR1 reads SGHRS; CDR2 reads YFSETQ.

Only one count was recorded for this clone. The chain recombines TRBV4-1 with TRBJ2-3; D might be TRBD1 (5 bases). There are 14 residues in the CDR3. Germline assignment: CDR1 MGHRA and CDR2 YSYEKL. The germline V and J ends were trimmed by 2 bases and 5 bases, with 11 bases remaining between them. The DNA of the CDR3 is TGCGCCAGCAGCCAATTTAGACAGCGAGATACGCAGTATTTT. Protein: CASSQFRQRDTQYF.

The chain employs TRBV2 and TRBJ1-1; D might be TRBD1 (5 bases). CDR3 size: 15 residues. Per germline, CDR1 SNHLY and CDR2 FYNNEI. V lost 7 bases, J lost 1 base, and 16 bases lay in between. CDR3 nucleotides: TGTGCCAGCACTCCGAGGGGACTAACGAACACTGAAGCTTTCTTT. This codes for CASTPRGLTNTEAFF.